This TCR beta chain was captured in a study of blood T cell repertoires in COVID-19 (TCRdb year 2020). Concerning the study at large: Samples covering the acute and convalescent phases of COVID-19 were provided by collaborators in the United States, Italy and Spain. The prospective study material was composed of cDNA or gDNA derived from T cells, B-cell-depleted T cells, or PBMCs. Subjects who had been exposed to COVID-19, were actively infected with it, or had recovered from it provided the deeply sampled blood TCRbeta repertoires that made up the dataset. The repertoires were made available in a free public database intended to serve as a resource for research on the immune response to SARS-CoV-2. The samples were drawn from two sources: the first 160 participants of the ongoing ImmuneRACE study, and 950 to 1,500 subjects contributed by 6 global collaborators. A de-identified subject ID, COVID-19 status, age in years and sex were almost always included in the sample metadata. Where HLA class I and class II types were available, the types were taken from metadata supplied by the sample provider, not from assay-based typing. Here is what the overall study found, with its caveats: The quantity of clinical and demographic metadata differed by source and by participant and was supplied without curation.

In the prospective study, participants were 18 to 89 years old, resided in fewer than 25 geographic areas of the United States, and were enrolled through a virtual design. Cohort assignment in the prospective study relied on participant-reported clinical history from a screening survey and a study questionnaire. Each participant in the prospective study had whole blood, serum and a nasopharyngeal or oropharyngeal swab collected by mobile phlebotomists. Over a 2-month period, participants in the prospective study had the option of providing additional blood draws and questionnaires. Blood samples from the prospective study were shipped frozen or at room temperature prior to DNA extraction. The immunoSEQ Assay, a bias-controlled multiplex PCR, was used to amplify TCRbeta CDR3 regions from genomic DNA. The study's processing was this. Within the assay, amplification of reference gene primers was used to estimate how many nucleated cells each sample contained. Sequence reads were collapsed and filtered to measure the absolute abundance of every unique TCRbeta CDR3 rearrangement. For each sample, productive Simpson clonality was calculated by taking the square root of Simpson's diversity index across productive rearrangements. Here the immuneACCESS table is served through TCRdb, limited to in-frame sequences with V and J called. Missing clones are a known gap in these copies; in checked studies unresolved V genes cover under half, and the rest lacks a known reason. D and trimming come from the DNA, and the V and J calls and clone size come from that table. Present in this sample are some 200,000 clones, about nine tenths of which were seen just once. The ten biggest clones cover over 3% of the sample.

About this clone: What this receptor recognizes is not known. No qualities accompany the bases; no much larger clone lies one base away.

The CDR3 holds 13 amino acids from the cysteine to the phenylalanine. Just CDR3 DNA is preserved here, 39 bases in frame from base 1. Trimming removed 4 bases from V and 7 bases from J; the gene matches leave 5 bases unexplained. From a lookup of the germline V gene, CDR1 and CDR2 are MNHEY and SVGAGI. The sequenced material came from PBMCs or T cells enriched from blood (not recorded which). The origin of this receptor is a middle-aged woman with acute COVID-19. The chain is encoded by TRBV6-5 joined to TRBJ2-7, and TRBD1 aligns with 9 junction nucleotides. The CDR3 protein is CASSWGQGYEQYF. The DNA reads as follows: TGTGCCAGCAGTTGGGGACAGGGTTATGAGCAGTACTTC.